Included here is one T cell receptor beta chain sequence, with context. Antigen: not known. These data come from a study of identifying expanded T cells in peripheral blood. Clones were read by immunoSEQ multiplex PCR, and TCRdb kept only the in-frame ones, dropping some. The sample gives 83,000 or so clones, around nine tenths of which show up once; 3.5% to 5% is in the top ten. V shed 5 bases and J shed 6 bases, with 13 bases lying between them. Germline values: CDR1 MNHNY, CDR2 SVGAGI (reference sequence). The CDR3 has 14 residues. Notes on the study in general: About 1.2 clones differed between technical replicates, versus around 15 and 19 over time. Variance in clone template counts between approximately two-week samples significantly increased with total template count across all healthy donors.

Collection occurred without any documented infections or immune events in donors. The origin of this receptor is a person aged 18 to 75 in good health. The sequenced sample was blood. The chain has TRBV6-6 and TRBJ1-4; tentatively, D is TRBD1 (6 bases). The CDR3 loop is CASSPPGGHEKLFF. Written as DNA, the CDR3 is TGTGCCAGCAGTCCCCCGGGGGGCCATGAAAAACTGTTTTTT.